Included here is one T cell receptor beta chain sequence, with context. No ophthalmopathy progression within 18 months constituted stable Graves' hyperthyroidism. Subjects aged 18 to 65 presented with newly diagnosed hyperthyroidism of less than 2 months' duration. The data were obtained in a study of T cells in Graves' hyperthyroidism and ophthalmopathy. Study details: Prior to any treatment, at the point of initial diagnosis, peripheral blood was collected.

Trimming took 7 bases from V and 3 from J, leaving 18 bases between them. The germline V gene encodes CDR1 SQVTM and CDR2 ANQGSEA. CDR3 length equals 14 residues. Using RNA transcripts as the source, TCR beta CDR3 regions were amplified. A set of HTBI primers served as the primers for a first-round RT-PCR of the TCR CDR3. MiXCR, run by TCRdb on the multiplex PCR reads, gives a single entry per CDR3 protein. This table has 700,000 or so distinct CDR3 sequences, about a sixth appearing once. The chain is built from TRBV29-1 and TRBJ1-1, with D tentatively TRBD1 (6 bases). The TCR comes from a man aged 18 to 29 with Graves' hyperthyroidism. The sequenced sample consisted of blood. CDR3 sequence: CSAGGAGDHTEAFF. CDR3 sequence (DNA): TGCAGCGCGGGGGGCGCAGGGGATCACACTGAAGCTTTCTTT. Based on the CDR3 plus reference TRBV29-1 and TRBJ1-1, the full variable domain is SAVISQKPSRDICQRGTSLTIQCQVDSQVTMMFWYRQQPGQSLTLIATANQGSEATYESGFVIDKFPISRPNLTFSTLTVSNMSPEDSSIYLCSAGGAGDHTEAFFGQGTRLTVV.